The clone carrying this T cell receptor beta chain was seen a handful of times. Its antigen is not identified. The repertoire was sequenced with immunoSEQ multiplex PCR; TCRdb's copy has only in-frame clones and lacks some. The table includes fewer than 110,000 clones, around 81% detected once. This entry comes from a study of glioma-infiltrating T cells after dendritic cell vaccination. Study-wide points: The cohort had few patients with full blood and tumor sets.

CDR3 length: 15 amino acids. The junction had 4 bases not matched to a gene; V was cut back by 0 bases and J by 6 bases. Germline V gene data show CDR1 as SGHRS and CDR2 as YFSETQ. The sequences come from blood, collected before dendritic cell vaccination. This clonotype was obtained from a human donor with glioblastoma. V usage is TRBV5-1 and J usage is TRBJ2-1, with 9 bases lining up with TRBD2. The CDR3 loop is CASSLVASGVNEQFF. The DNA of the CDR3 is TGCGCCAGCAGCTTGGTGGCTAGCGGGGTCAATGAGCAGTTCTTC.